This T cell receptor beta chain was obtained from a study of T cells in Graves' hyperthyroidism and ophthalmopathy (dated by TCRdb to between 2019 and 2020). For context, the study as a whole: Peripheral blood was sampled at the time of initial diagnosis, prior to any treatment. TCR V-J signatures able to tell the groups apart were searched for in a discovery cohort of about a hundred patients, of whom 43 had Graves' ophthalmopathy and roughly 59 had stable Graves' hyperthyroidism. Whether ophthalmopathy could be predicted prospectively was tested in an independent validation cohort made up of 18 to 20 hyperthyroidism patients plus 17 patients who later progressed to ophthalmopathy. The approximately 100 discovery patients were randomly divided into training and test sets at a 7:3 ratio. In several Graves' hyperthyroidism patients, the study also compared T-cell repertoires from thyroid tissue with T-cell repertoires from blood. After blood sampling, hyperthyroidism patients were treated with methimazole at a starting dose of 30 mg daily, and ophthalmopathy patients were treated with high-dose intravenous methylprednisolone. The paper describes TCR Vbeta CDR3 sequencing of 140 or so peripheral blood samples, made up of under 50 ophthalmopathy patients, some 80 hyperthyroidism patients and 17 progressor patients. Study-level results and caveats: Most expanded thyroid clonotypes (frequency above 0.001) were also detected in blood, a finding suggesting that blood repertoires may reflect thyroid immune responses. A 13 V-J signature model separated ophthalmopathy from stable hyperthyroidism, with 87.88% sensitivity and 81.08% specificity in cross-validation and 80%/75% in testing. In validation, progression to ophthalmopathy was predicted by the model with roughly 71% sensitivity and nearly 75% specificity, a median of approximately 7.1 months before onset. Sample size was not statistically predetermined, and blinding of investigators to group allocation was not performed.

This clonotype has ten or more counts. No antigen is known for it. No base quality information exists; no much larger clone differs at one position. TCR beta CDR3 regions were amplified from RNA transcripts. For the first round of RT-PCR on the TCR CDR3, the HTBI primer set was used together with the Qiagen OneStep RT-PCR kit. The libraries were constructed in a second round of multiplex PCR and then size-selected and purified. The libraries were sequenced on an Illumina HiSeq2000 using paired-end 100 bp reads. Processing in the source paper ran as follows. Raw data were processed with SOAPnuke, discarding reads with adapters, uncalled bases, mean Phred below 15, or no exact constant-primer or identifier match. COPE v1.2.5 was used to merge high-quality paired reads, and clonotypes were defined as unique nucleotide sequences. MiTCR v1.1 was used to align the clonotypes against IMGT TRBV, TRBD and TRBJ reference segments. The analysis was restricted to V-J combinations with a frequency above 0.0001, which together covered about 99% of the repertoires. The TCS score was defined as the ratio of F50 (clonal expansion) to E x V (chaos), calculated using BLOSUM62-based TCRdist between CDR3 peptides within each V-J. Welch's t-statistics and random forest reduced around 550 V-J features to roughly 13, which were used in a naive Bayes classifier (R e1071). TCRdb reanalyzed the raw reads on its own, using fastp at Q25 for trimming and MiXCR for clone calling, and kept in-frame beta chains. A single entry per CDR3 protein holds the most common genes and DNA from its merged rows. These V and J calls derive from TCRdb rather than the authors' analysis. This sample is represented by some 400,000 distinct CDR3 sequences; about 15% of them were singletons. The biggest ten clones account for roughly 11% of the sample.

The CDR3 sequence holds 16 residues, the cysteine and phenylalanine included. Of the read, only the CDR3 DNA is kept; its 48 bases are in frame from base 1. The germline V gene provides CDR1 KGHDR and CDR2 SFDVKD. At the junction V is shortened by 4 bases and J by 2 bases, with 15 bases in between. Stable Graves' hyperthyroidism was defined as the absence of progression to ophthalmopathy over 18 months of follow-up. The hyperthyroidism patients were between 18 and 65 years old and newly diagnosed, with a disease duration of less than 2 months. Patients with uncontrolled infections, other autoimmune diseases, pregnancy or lactation were excluded. Diagnoses were based on clinical symptoms, serum thyroxine and TRAb, thyroid ultrasound and orbital computed tomography. Ficoll-Paque density gradient centrifugation was used to isolate PBMCs from about 9.4 ml of fresh peripheral blood. Total RNA was extracted using Trizol reagent, and RNA quality was assessed on an Agilent 2100 Bioanalyzer.

This TCR came from a woman aged 60 to 75 with Graves' hyperthyroidism. The sequence is built from TRBV24-1 and TRBJ2-3, with TRBD1 perhaps the D gene, on 7 matching bases. Specimen: blood. The CDR3 protein: CATSDPTGRNTDTQYF. The base sequence is TGTGCCACCAGTGACCCGACAGGGAGGAACACAGATACGCAGTATTTT.